A single sample gave rise to the 30 T cell receptor beta chains below, sequenced in a study. In TCRdb, the RT-PCR reads were re-called with MiXCR into one record per CDR3 protein. The sample records around 700,000 distinct CDR3 sequences, approximately 15% being singletons. Source material: memory CD4+ T cells from blood. These receptors all come from a female donor in good health, serving as a healthy control.

The V gene is TRBV12-3 or TRBV12-4, the J gene TRBJ2-7; D unresolved. V dropped 1 base and J dropped 0 bases, with 10 bases sitting between them. The CDR3 has 15 amino acids. CDR3 protein: CASSLESSSSYEQYF. The CDR3 nucleotides are TGTGCCAGCAGTTTAGAAAGCAGCTCCTCCTACGAGCAGTACTTC.

V gene TRBV10-3 combines with J gene TRBJ2-3, with D perhaps matching TRBD1 (6 bases). Trimming left V 7 bases short and J 4 bases short, with 21 bases between. Germline V gene data show CDR1 as ENHRY and CDR2 as SYGVKD. The CDR3 loop spans 16 amino acids. CDR3: CAIKPGLKGVADTQYF. The DNA for the CDR3 is TGTGCCATCAAACCGGGTTTGAAGGGGGTCGCAGATACGCAGTATTTT.

The table lists this clonotype with a few counts. The CDR3, as DNA: TGTGCCAGCAGTCACCAGGGTGCTGAAGCTTTCTTT. This gives the protein CASSHQGAEAFF. The chain recombines TRBV7-2 with TRBJ1-1; possibly TRBD1 for D (5 bases). V was trimmed by 6 bases and J by 6 bases, leaving 11 bases between them. Germline V gene sequence: CDR1 SGHTA, CDR2 FQGNSA. The CDR3 has 12 residues. The variable domain in full, with the rest retrieved from reference TRBV7-2 and TRBJ1-1, is GAGVSQSPSNKVTEKGKDVELRCDPISGHTALYWYRQSLGQGLEFLIYFQGNSAPDKSGLPSDRFSAERTGGSVSTLTIQRTQQEDSAVYLCASSHQGAEAFFGQGTRLTVV.

The chain recombines TRBV2 with TRBJ2-2; perhaps TRBD1 as D (6 bases). The CDR3 is 14 residues long. Germline CDR1 and CDR2: SNHLY and FYNNEI. Trimming removed 8 bases at V and 4 bases at J, with 14 bases between. The CDR3 nucleotides read TGTGCCAGCCACGTGGACAGTCCCACCGGGGAGCTGTTTTTT. Translated: CASHVDSPTGELFF.

This clonotype was picked up a small number of times. The chain employs TRBV24-1 and TRBJ1-5; a weak D match, TRBD1 (5 bases). In germline, CDR1 is KGHDR, CDR2 SFDVKD. Trimming took 5 bases from V and 7 from J, leaving 14 bases between them. This CDR3 spans 14 amino acids. CDR3 in amino acids: CATSVAGGGQPQHF. The CDR3 nucleotides read TGTGCCACCAGTGTAGCGGGGGGTGGGCAGCCCCAGCATTTT.

This clonotype was counted only a few times. The J gene is TRBJ1-1, the V gene TRBV3-1; TRBD1 is a possible D gene (5 bases). Trimming shortened V by 4 bases and J by 11 bases, and 14 bases separated the two germline ends. The CDR3 consists of 12 residues. In germline, CDR1 is LGHDT, CDR2 YNNKEL (reference sequence). Here the CDR3 reads CASSPRTGGAFF. CDR3 nucleotide sequence: TGTGCCAGCAGCCCGCGGACGGGGGGGGCTTTCTTT.

This rearrangement joins TRBV20-1 to TRBJ2-1, with 12 bases fitting TRBD1. After removal of 2 bases from V and 9 bases from J, the junction contained 8 bases not matched to a gene. In germline, CDR1 is DFQATT, CDR2 SNEGSKA (reference sequence). The CDR3 is 15 residues long. This chain's CDR3 is CSARSWDRGHGEQFF. CDR3 in DNA: TGCAGTGCTAGATCCTGGGACAGGGGGCACGGTGAGCAGTTCTTC.

V is TRBV9 and J is TRBJ1-6; no clear D gene. Germline V CDR1 and CDR2: SGDLS, YYNGEE. V was trimmed by 3 bases and J by 9 bases, leaving 13 bases between them. The CDR3 consists of 14 residues. The CDR3 here is CASSGREDGSPLHF. The CDR3, as DNA: TGTGCCAGCAGCGGGAGGGAGGACGGTTCACCCCTCCACTTT.

Points on this clonotype: A much larger clone lies a single base off, so this may be a read error. The J gene is TRBJ2-2, the V gene TRBV11-2; 7 bases map to TRBD1. This CDR3 has 15 amino acids. Germline V CDR1 and CDR2: SGHAT, FQNNGV. The CDR3 DNA follows: TGTGCCAGCAGACCAGACAGGGTTGGCACCGAGGAGCTGTTTTTT. It yields the protein CASRPDRVGTEELFF.

This chain uses TRBV5-1 with TRBJ1-3, with 7 bases identical to TRBD1. Trimming at V came to 4 bases and at J to 0 bases, leaving 4 bases not matched to a gene. The CDR3 runs 15 residues. The germline V gene encodes CDR1 SGHRS and CDR2 YFSETQ. Here the CDR3 reads CASSTGVFSGNTIYF. The CDR3 nucleotides read TGCGCCAGCAGCACAGGGGTTTTCTCTGGAAACACCATATATTTT.

The table lists this clonotype with a few counts. CDR3 in DNA: TGTGCCAGCAGCCGCTGGGACAAGTACAATGAGCAGTTCTTC. This encodes CASSRWDKYNEQFF. The chain links TRBV6-2 or TRBV6-3 to TRBJ2-1; D is possibly TRBD1 (6 bases). V was pared by 6 bases and J by 4 bases, with 13 bases between. CDR3 size: 14 residues. The germline V gene encodes CDR1 MNHEY and CDR2 SVGEGT.

A few counts support this clonotype. The chain is built from TRBV7-9 and TRBJ2-3; D call uncertain. Germline V lookup: CDR1 SEHNR, CDR2 FQNEAQ (reference sequence). V was shortened by 5 bases and J by 0 bases, with 12 bases between the two germline ends. The CDR3 totals 15 residues. CDR3 nucleotides: TGTGCCAGCAGCGCCCGGACGGATAGCACAGATACGCAGTATTTT. Translation gives CASSARTDSTDTQYF.

The table lists this clonotype with a few counts. J is TRBJ2-2 and V is TRBV20-1, with 9 bases matching TRBD2. The CDR3 length is 17 residues. Trimming at V came to 0 bases and at J to 3 bases, leaving 8 bases not matched to a gene. Germline CDR1 reads DFQATT; CDR2 reads SNEGSKA (reference sequence). The CDR3 bases are TGCAGTGCTAGAGACCTCCGTTCTAGCGGGGACACCGGGGAGCTGTTTTTT. Its protein product is CSARDLRSSGDTGELFF.

This clonotype was observed a few times. V and J are TRBV7-9 and TRBJ2-1; the match to TRBD2 covers 7 bases. Germline V gene lookup returns CDR1 SEHNR and CDR2 FQNEAQ (reference sequence). CDR3 length: 14 residues. Germline trimming cut 1 base from V and 6 bases from J; bases unmatched to any gene: 3. CDR3 DNA: TGTGCCAGCAGCTTAGAGGCTAGCGGCAATGAGCAGTTCTTC. Translating gives CASSLEASGNEQFF.

This clonotype was counted only a few times. The chain carries TRBV7-9 and TRBJ2-1; possibly TRBD1 for D (6 bases). Per the germline V gene, CDR1 is SEHNR and CDR2 is FQNEAQ (reference sequence). The ends were cut back, 4 bases at V and 0 bases at J, with 22 bases in the middle. The CDR3 is 19 residues long. In nucleotides, the CDR3 is TGTGCCAGCAGCTCCCTAATCGGTGGGACATCAAGCTCCTACAATGAGCAGTTCTTC. Encoded protein: CASSSLIGGTSSSYNEQFF.

This clonotype has only a few counts. This chain connects TRBV21-1 to TRBJ2-7; TRBD1, the table's D call, lacks a check against the DNA. TRBV21-1 is noted as a pseudogene. This CDR3 region has 14 residues. CDR3 loop: CASSKVQGAYEQYF. CDR3 in DNA: TGTGCCAGCAGCAAGGTACAGGGAGCGTACGAGCAGTACTTC.

CDR3 sequence reads: CASSSIDRGDNSPLHF. The CDR3 bases are TGTGCCAGCAGCTCGATAGACAGGGGTGATAATTCACCCCTCCACTTT. The chain uses TRBV7-2 and TRBJ1-6; the match to TRBD1 covers 8 bases. CDR3 length: 16 amino acids. The V gene's germline CDR1 is SGHTA and CDR2 FQGNSA. With V trimmed by 4 bases and J by 5 bases, 7 bases remained unmatched. Together with reference TRBV7-2 and TRBJ1-6, the CDR3 gives the full variable domain: GAGVSQSPSNKVTEKGKDVELRCDPISGHTALYWYRQSLGQGLEFLIYFQGNSAPDKSGLPSDRFSAERTGGSVSTLTIQRTQQEDSAVYLCASSSIDRGDNSPLHFGNGTRLTVT.

This clonotype has a handful of counts. CDR3 loop: CASSPPGGADTQYF. The CDR3 nucleotides are TGTGCCAGCTCACCACCGGGGGGCGCAGATACGCAGTATTTT. This chain links TRBV18 with TRBJ2-3, with D perhaps TRBD1 or TRBD2 (6 bases each). Germline lookup yields CDR1 KGHSH and CDR2 LQKENI. This CDR3 is built from 14 residues. V was trimmed by 0 bases and J by 4 bases, leaving 8 bases between them.

This clonotype was recorded a few times. This rearrangement joins TRBV4-2 to TRBJ2-3, with 7 nucleotides matching TRBD2. The V and J ends lost 1 base and 3 bases, in that order; junction bases with no gene match: 7. This CDR3 region has 16 residues. Looked up from germline, CDR1 is LGHNA and CDR2 is YNFKEQ. The CDR3 DNA sequence: TGTGCCAGCAGCCAAGGTACGGCGGGAGAGACAGATACGCAGTATTTT. The encoded protein is CASSQGTAGETDTQYF.

Only a few counts were recorded for this clonotype. The chain couples TRBV20-1 to TRBJ1-2; 11 nucleotides agree with TRBD1. The CDR3 sequence is 15 residues long. The germline gives CDR1 DFQATT, CDR2 SNEGSKA (reference sequence). V was clipped by 2 bases and J by 4 bases; unmatched bases: 6. CDR3 protein: CSARRGQGALYGYTF. The CDR3, as DNA: TGCAGTGCTAGACGCGGACAGGGGGCACTCTATGGCTACACCTTC.

In regard to this clonotype: This may be a read error, as it is one base from a much larger clone. The rearrangement joins TRBV2 to TRBJ1-1; maybe TRBD1 (6 bases). Germline loops: CDR1 SNHLY, CDR2 FYNNEI. This CDR3 contains 13 residues. Trimming removed 6 bases from V and 1 base from J, with 9 bases in between. The CDR3, as DNA: TGTGCCAGCAGAGTACAGGGGAACACTGAAGCTTTCTTT. Its protein is CASRVQGNTEAFF.

This clonotype was observed a few times. The rearrangement links TRBV18 to TRBJ2-1; 8 bases agree with TRBD2. CDR1 and CDR2 from the germline V gene are KGHSH and LQKENI. V gave up 4 bases and J gave up 2 bases; unmatched junction bases: 7. The CDR3 length is 16 residues. The CDR3 reads CASSLANSGTYNEQFF. The DNA of the CDR3 is TGTGCCAGCTCACTCGCCAATAGCGGGACCTACAATGAGCAGTTCTTC.

This clonotype showed up just a few times. This sequence joins TRBV5-4 and TRBJ2-5; D might be TRBD2 (5 bases). The CDR3 totals 15 residues. Trimming left V 6 bases short and J 1 base short, with 16 bases between. Germline V gene sequence: CDR1 SGHNT, CDR2 YYREEE (reference sequence). CDR3: CASNPEGQAQETQYF. The CDR3 coding sequence is TGTGCCAGCAACCCTGAGGGCCAAGCCCAAGAGACCCAGTACTTC.

The J gene is TRBJ2-3, the V gene TRBV6-2 or TRBV6-3; TRBD2 matches 8 bases. Germline CDR1 MNHEY, CDR2 SVGEGT. The CDR3 has 15 amino acids. The V gene end was trimmed by 6 bases and the J gene end by 5 bases; junction bases not matched to a gene: 10. The CDR3 loop is CASRPLAVGGDTQYF. The DNA of the CDR3 is TGTGCCAGCAGACCACTAGCGGTGGGGGGAGATACGCAGTATTTT.

This clonotype was counted ten times or more. The chain has TRBV10-3 and TRBJ2-3; tentative D call: TRBD2 (6 bases). Germline loops: CDR1 ENHRY, CDR2 SYGVKD. The CDR3 runs to 16 residues. V shed 5 bases and J shed 0 bases, with 15 bases lying between them. CDR3 nucleotide sequence: TGTGCCATCAGTTACACTCTAGCGCCTAGCACAGATACGCAGTATTTT. It is translated as CAISYTLAPSTDTQYF.

The chain uses TRBV9 and TRBJ1-3; 7 nucleotides align to TRBD1. The J segment lost 5 bases and the V segment lost 0 bases, leaving 5 bases of the junction unmatched. Per the germline V gene, CDR1 is SGDLS and CDR2 is YYNGEE. The CDR3 has 15 amino acids. The CDR3 region has the DNA TGTGCCAGCAGCGTAGGCTGGGACAGCCGAAACACCATATATTTT. Amino acids: CASSVGWDSRNTIYF.

This rearrangement joins TRBV28 to TRBJ2-5, with D possibly called TRBD1 or TRBD2 (5 bases each). V lost 6 bases and J lost 6, with 20 bases in between. CDR1 and CDR2 from the germline V gene are MDHEN and SYDVKM. CDR3 length: 15 residues. DNA of the CDR3: TGTGCCAGCAGCTCCCGGCGGACTCCAGGGAAGACCCAGTACTTC. Translation gives CASSSRRTPGKTQYF.

This clonotype was observed at least ten times. The J gene is TRBJ2-7, the V gene TRBV7-6, with 7 nucleotides matching TRBD2. The CDR3 length is 15 residues. Germline CDR1 SGHVS, CDR2 FNYEAQ. The trim removed 1 base at V and 4 bases at J, leaving 7 bases unmatched. This CDR3 reads CASSLGFGGGYEQYF. The DNA for the CDR3 is TGTGCCAGCAGCTTAGGCTTTGGCGGGGGATACGAGCAGTACTTC.

The J gene is TRBJ1-5, the V gene TRBV24-1, with D uncertain. The CDR3 runs 14 residues. The germline V gene has CDR1 KGHDR and CDR2 SFDVKD. V was trimmed by 2 bases and J by 3 bases, leaving 7 bases between them. As DNA, the CDR3 is TGTGCCACCAGTGATTGGAGCACCAATCAGCCCCAGCATTTT. As protein: CATSDWSTNQPQHF.

V is TRBV18 and J is TRBJ2-2, with D unclear. Trimming took off 2 bases at V and 8 bases at J, with 9 bases between the two ends. CDR3 length equals 13 residues. Germline V gene sequence: CDR1 KGHSH, CDR2 LQKENI. As DNA, the CDR3 is TGTGCCAGCTCACCAATAGAGCGAGGGGAGCTGTTTTTT. This codes for CASSPIERGELFF.